This T cell receptor (beta chain) was documented in a study of blood T cell repertoires in COVID-19 (dated by TCRdb to 2018 to 2020). At the level of the whole study: Samples covering the acute and convalescent phases of COVID-19 were provided by collaborators in the United States, Italy and Spain. The samples were drawn from two sources: the first 160 participants of the ongoing ImmuneRACE study, and over 950 subjects contributed by 6 global collaborators. A de-identified subject ID, COVID-19 status, age in years and sex were almost always included in the sample metadata. The repertoires were released in a freely available public database intended as a resource for research on the immune response to SARS-CoV-2. The prospective study material was composed of cDNA or gDNA derived from T cells, B-cell-depleted T cells, or PBMCs. HLA class I and class II types, where available, came from metadata supplied by the sample provider rather than from assay-based typing. Subjects who had been exposed to COVID-19, were actively infected with it, or had recovered from it provided the deeply sampled blood TCRbeta repertoires that made up the dataset.

With respect to this clone: It has no known antigen specificity. No qualities accompany the bases; no much larger clone lies one base away.

General findings and caveats noted by the study authors: The amount of clinical and demographic metadata varied by source and participant and was provided uncurated.

Deletion took 2 bases off V and 4 bases off J, with a span of 11 bases between the germline ends. Reading the germline V gene gives CDR1 SGHTA and CDR2 FQGNSA. From its cysteine to its phenylalanine, the CDR3 spans 14 amino acids. Just the 42-base CDR3 DNA is kept, in frame starting at base 1. One collaborating source in Seattle enrolled patients while the patients were actively infected and followed the patients over time throughout the course of disease. Whole blood was collected in K2EDTA tubes by collaborating institutions according to the institutions' own protocols. For TCRbeta analysis, collaborators shipped samples as frozen whole blood, isolated PBMCs, or DNA extracted from either of those sample types. The immunoSEQ Assay, a bias-controlled multiplex PCR, was used to amplify TCRbeta CDR3 regions from genomic DNA. The paper's data handling went like this. Nucleated cell counts per sample were estimated from amplification of reference gene primers within the assay. To quantify the absolute abundance of each unique TCRbeta CDR3 rearrangement, sequence reads were collapsed and filtered. For each sample, productive Simpson clonality was calculated as the square root of Simpson's diversity index over productive rearrangements. Sourced from immuneACCESS, this table was stored by TCRdb with only in-frame sequences that have V and J called. A share of the clones is absent; for the studies checked, an unresolved V gene accounts for under half, and the remainder has no known explanation. The D gene and trimming were derived from the DNA, and the V and J assignments and clone size from that table. This sample gives about 70,000 clones in total; roughly 92% of them show up just once. The ten largest clones represent roughly 2.6% of the sample.

The receptor's source is a man aged 45-65 years with COVID-19, enrolled during active disease. The rearranged segments are TRBV7-2 and TRBJ2-5, with TRBD2 tentatively as D gene (7 bases match). Material for sequencing was peripheral blood. The CDR3 protein sequence reads: CASSLRGGAETQYF. The nucleotide sequence is TGTGCCAGCAGCTTAAGGGGGGGAGCAGAGACCCAGTACTTC.